This entry describes one T cell receptor (beta chain). Its antigen is unidentified. The CDR3 contains 15 residues. Germline CDR1 and CDR2: MNHEY and SMNVEV (reference sequence). With 4 bases clipped from V and 7 bases from J, the junction kept 6 bases outside the gene matches. The data were obtained in a study of shared clonotypes between healthy human individuals. Only in-frame clones appear in the TCRdb table, and some are missing; sequencing was by immunoSEQ multiplex PCR. The sample has roughly 2.5 million clones; around 90% are singletons. General observations from the study: For naive CD4 cells, 4% to 5% of clonotypes were shared across several donors.

The rearrangement uses TRBV27 and TRBJ1-4; 10 nucleotides match TRBD1. This TCR was sampled from a man younger than 35 in good health. The sample taken for sequencing was naive CD4+ T cells sorted from blood. The subset here: CD45RA+ positively selected. CDR3 sequence: CASSSRQGASEKLFF. In nucleotides, the CDR3 is TGTGCCAGCAGTTCCCGACAGGGGGCGTCTGAAAAACTGTTTTTT.